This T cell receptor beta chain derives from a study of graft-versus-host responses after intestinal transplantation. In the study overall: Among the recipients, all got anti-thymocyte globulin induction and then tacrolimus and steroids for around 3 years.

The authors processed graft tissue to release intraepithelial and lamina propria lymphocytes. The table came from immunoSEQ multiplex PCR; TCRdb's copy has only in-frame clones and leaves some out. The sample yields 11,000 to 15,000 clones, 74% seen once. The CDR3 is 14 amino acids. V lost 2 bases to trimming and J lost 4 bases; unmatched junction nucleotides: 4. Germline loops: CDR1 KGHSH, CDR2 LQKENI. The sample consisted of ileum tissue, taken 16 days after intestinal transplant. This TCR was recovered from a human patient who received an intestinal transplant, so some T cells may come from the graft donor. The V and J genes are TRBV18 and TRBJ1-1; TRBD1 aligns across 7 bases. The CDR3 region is CASSPMTGLTEAFF. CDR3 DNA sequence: TGTGCCAGCTCACCAATGACAGGGCTCACTGAAGCTTTCTTT.